A selection of T cell receptor beta chains follows, all from one sample in a study of blood T cells in healthy people across ages. TCRdb called the 5' RACE reads again in MiXCR, with one record for every CDR3 protein. The sample records more than 700,000 distinct CDR3 sequences, about 47% being singletons. Sequenced: blood. The source of these receptors is a man older than 75 in good health. The CDR3 runs from the conserved cysteine through the conserved F or W. The D gene is left open where the match is weak. Clone size is not always given. Where it is, it says once, few, many or a class for expanded clones.

J: TRBJ1-5; D: NA; size: NA; V: TRBV7-2; length: 12; CDR3: CASSLDRTAQHF; DNA: TGTGCCAGCAGCTTAGATCGCACTGCCCAGCATTTT
J: TRBJ2-1; D: NA; size: many; V: TRBV20-1; length: 16; CDR3: CSALHKGRMQYNEQFF; DNA: TGCAGTGCTCTTCATAAAGGACGGATGCAGTACAATGAGCAGTTCTTC
J: TRBJ2-7; D: TRBD2; size: NA; V: TRBV12-3/TRBV12-4; length: 15; CDR3: CASSKAGGRGYEQYF; DNA: TGTGCCAGCAGTAAAGCGGGGGGGAGAGGATACGAGCAGTACTTC
J: TRBJ2-1; D: TRBD2; size: NA; V: TRBV5-1; length: 18; CDR3: CASSLTPSGPISYNEQFF; DNA: TGCGCCAGCAGCTTGACCCCTAGCGGGCCGATCTCCTACAATGAGCAGTTCTTC
J: TRBJ2-3; D: TRBD1; size: many; V: TRBV9; length: 14; CDR3: CASSVETGGGTQYF; DNA: TGTGCCAGCAGCGTAGAGACAGGGGGCGGTACGCAGTATTTT
J: TRBJ2-5; D: TRBD2; size: NA; V: TRBV15; length: 17; CDR3: CAASRGRTSGFRETQYF; DNA: TGTGCCGCCAGCCGTGGGAGGACTAGCGGGTTTCGTGAGACCCAGTACTTC
J: TRBJ2-7; D: TRBD1; size: many; V: TRBV6-6; length: 14; CDR3: CASRGQGDFGEQYF; DNA: TGTGCCAGCAGGGGGCAGGGGGATTTTGGCGAGCAGTACTTC
J: TRBJ2-5; D: NA; size: NA; V: TRBV12-3/TRBV12-4; length: 14; CDR3: CASSFGGPSETRYF; DNA: TGTGCCAGCAGTTTCGGGGGGCCGTCGGAGACCCGGTACTTC
J: TRBJ2-1; D: NA; size: NA; V: TRBV7-3; length: 14; CDR3: CACSVAGTRNEQFF; DNA: TGCGCCTGCAGCGTCGCCGGGACGAGGAATGAGCAGTTCTTC
J: TRBJ2-7; D: TRBD2; size: NA; V: TRBV20-1; length: 13; CDR3: CSAPGLAPYEQYF; DNA: TGCAGTGCGCCGGGACTAGCGCCTTACGAGCAGTACTTC
J: TRBJ2-1; D: NA; size: NA; V: TRBV14; length: 15; CDR3: CASSQRTPGGNEQFF; DNA: TGTGCCAGCAGCCAACGGACTCCTGGGGGGAATGAGCAGTTCTTC
J: TRBJ2-3; D: NA; size: NA; V: TRBV20-1; length: 14; CDR3: CSARDVRNTDTQYF; DNA: TGCAGTGCTAGAGACGTCAGAAACACAGATACGCAGTATTTT
J: TRBJ2-2; D: NA; size: NA; V: TRBV5-1; length: 15; CDR3: CASSLDAPGTGELFF; DNA: TGCGCCAGCAGCTTGGACGCGCCCGGCACCGGGGAGCTGTTTTTT
J: TRBJ2-5; D: TRBD2; size: few; V: TRBV9; length: 14; CDR3: CASSVSSGRETQYF; DNA: TGTGCCAGCAGCGTGTCCAGCGGGAGAGAGACCCAGTACTTC
J: TRBJ1-4; D: NA; size: few; V: TRBV6-1; length: 13; CDR3: CASSPGTIEKLFF; DNA: TGTGCCAGCAGCCCCGGGACGATCGAAAAACTGTTTTTT
J: TRBJ2-7; D: NA; size: NA; V: TRBV7-2; length: 15; CDR3: CASSSRAGISYEQYF; DNA: TGTGCCAGCAGCTCACGGGCCGGGATTAGCTACGAGCAGTACTTC
J: TRBJ2-1; D: TRBD2; size: NA; V: TRBV24-1; length: 14; CDR3: CAAQRAGGSNEQFF; DNA: TGTGCCGCCCAGAGAGCGGGAGGGTCGAATGAGCAGTTCTTC
J: TRBJ2-3; D: TRBD1; size: many; V: TRBV7-7; length: 14; CDR3: CASSSGTGVDTQYF; DNA: TGTGCTAGCAGTTCCGGGACAGGGGTGGATACGCAGTATTTT
J: TRBJ1-1; D: TRBD1; size: few; V: TRBV29-1; length: 12; CDR3: CSVRTGATGGFF; DNA: TGCAGCGTCCGGACAGGGGCGACGGGGGGTTTCTTT
J: TRBJ2-1; D: TRBD2; size: few; V: TRBV4-3; length: 15; CDR3: CASSQEGREENEQFF; DNA: TGCGCCAGCAGCCAAGAAGGGCGGGAGGAGAATGAGCAGTTCTTC